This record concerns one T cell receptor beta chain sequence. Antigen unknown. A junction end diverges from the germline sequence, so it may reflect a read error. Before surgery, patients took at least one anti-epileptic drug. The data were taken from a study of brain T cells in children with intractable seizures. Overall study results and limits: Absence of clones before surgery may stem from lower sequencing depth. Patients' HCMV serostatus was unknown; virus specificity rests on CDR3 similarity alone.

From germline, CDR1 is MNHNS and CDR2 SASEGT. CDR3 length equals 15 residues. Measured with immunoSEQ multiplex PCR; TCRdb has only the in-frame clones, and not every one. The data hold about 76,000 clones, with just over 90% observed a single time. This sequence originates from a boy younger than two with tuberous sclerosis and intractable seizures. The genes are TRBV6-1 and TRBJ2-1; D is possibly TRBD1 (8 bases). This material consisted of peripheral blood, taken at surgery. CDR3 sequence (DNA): TGTGCCAGCAGGGAAGGGACAGGACTAGGCAATGAGCAGTTCTTC. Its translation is CASREGTGLGNEQFF.